A selection of T cell receptor beta chains follows, all from one sample in a study of shared clonotypes between healthy human individuals. Method: immunoSEQ multiplex PCR; TCRdb's copy keeps in-frame clones and lacks some. The sample records roughly 1 million clones, 70% to 80% being singletons. Material: memory CD4+ T cells sorted from blood. The receptors originated from a man aged 18 to 30 in good health. Each CDR3 is given with its conserved first and last residue. D genes are given only for firm matches. The size entry is marked missing in some rows and otherwise reads once, few, many or a size class.

v_gene,abundance,d_gene,j_gene,len,CDR3aa,CDR3nt
TRBV4-1,few,.,TRBJ2-4,17,CASSQDTASPAKNIQYF,TGCGCCAGCAGCCAAGATACTGCCAGCCCAGCCAAAAACATTCAGTACTTC
TRBV7-2,.,TRBD1,TRBJ2-1,15,CASSSTGDFYNEQFF,TGTGCCAGCAGCTCGACAGGGGATTTTTACAATGAGCAGTTCTTC
TRBV7-2,.,.,TRBJ2-5,14,CASSLLASGGTQYF,TGTGCCAGCAGCTTACTAGCCTCTGGGGGGACCCAGTACTTC
TRBV6-5,.,.,TRBJ1-3,15,CASSLGRGPGNTIYF,TGTGCCAGCAGTCTAGGGCGGGGCCCTGGAAACACCATATATTTT
TRBV5-4,many,.,TRBJ2-3,13,CASSLTSTDTQYF,TGTGCCAGCAGCTTGACTAGCACAGATACGCAGTATTTT
TRBV2,.,.,TRBJ2-7,15,CASSEEDGPNYEQYF,TGTGCCAGCAGTGAAGAGGACGGACCCAACTACGAGCAGTACTTC
TRBV28,.,.,TRBJ1-2,16,CASRTQGANGNYGYTF,TGTGCCAGCAGGACACAGGGTGCCAACGGTAACTATGGCTACACCTTC
TRBV5-1,.,.,TRBJ1-6,14,CASSLDRADSPLHF,TGCGCCAGCAGCTTGGACAGGGCGGATTCACCCCTCCACTTT
TRBV7-6,many,.,TRBJ2-7,16,CASSLNSGQGGYEQYF,TGTGCCAGCAGCTTAAATTCGGGACAAGGGGGGTACGAGCAGTACTTC
TRBV5-1,.,.,TRBJ1-2,14,CASSGRGSDYGYTF,TGCGCCAGCAGCGGGAGGGGGTCAGACTATGGCTACACCTTC
TRBV18,few,TRBD2,TRBJ2-7,14,CASSPPRLAGEQYF,TGTGCCAGCTCACCACCGAGACTAGCAGGCGAGCAGTACTTC
TRBV9,.,.,TRBJ2-2,13,CASSVPPTGELFF,TGTGCCAGCAGCGTTCCCCCAACCGGGGAGCTGTTTTTT
TRBV15,few,.,TRBJ1-2,13,CATSRDPGDGYTF,TGTGCCACCAGCAGAGATCCAGGGGATGGCTACACCTTC
TRBV15,.,.,TRBJ2-6,17,CATSRDSRSSGANVLTF,TGTGCCACCAGCAGAGATTCGAGGAGCTCTGGGGCCAACGTCCTGACTTTC
TRBV5-8,.,.,TRBJ2-7,14,CASLGEVLSYEQYF,TGTGCCAGCCTTGGGGAGGTCCTATCCTACGAGCAGTACTTC
TRBV25-1,few,.,TRBJ1-4,12,CASSTSTEKLFF,TGTGCCAGCAGTACATCGACCGAAAAACTGTTTTTT
TRBV9,.,TRBD2,TRBJ2-5,14,CASSVGLSGGTQYF,TGTGCCAGCAGCGTAGGCCTTTCGGGGGGGACCCAGTACTTC
TRBV7-9,.,.,TRBJ1-1,14,CASSLVPDLTEAFF,TGTGCCAGCAGCTTAGTTCCAGATCTGACTGAAGCTTTCTTT
TRBV5-4,.,TRBD1,TRBJ1-1,13,CASSLDVTGRAFF,TGTGCCAGCAGCTTGGATGTGACAGGGCGTGCTTTCTTT
TRBV28,.,.,TRBJ1-2,15,CASSRTTQAVYGYTF,TGTGCCAGCAGCCGAACAACACAGGCGGTCTATGGCTACACCTTC
TRBV10-3,.,TRBD1,TRBJ1-1,14,CAISGTGDWTEAFF,TGTGCCATCAGTGGGACAGGGGATTGGACTGAAGCTTTCTTT
TRBV7-8,.,.,TRBJ1-1,16,CASSLGSVGVNTEAFF,TGTGCCAGCAGCTTAGGGTCCGTTGGGGTGAACACTGAAGCTTTCTTT
TRBV7-3,.,.,TRBJ2-5,15,CASSLEGHAGETQYF,TGTGCCAGCAGCCTAGAAGGGCACGCTGGGGAGACCCAGTACTTC
TRBV2,.,TRBD2,TRBJ2-2,16,CASRGGLAGGTGELFF,TGTGCCAGCCGGGGAGGACTAGCGGGAGGGACCGGGGAGCTGTTTTTT
TRBV18,.,.,TRBJ2-1,13,CASSPGAYNEQFF,TGTGCCAGCTCACCAGGGGCCTACAATGAGCAGTTCTTC
TRBV9,.,TRBD2,TRBJ2-2,17,CASSVNGLAGGPGELFF,TGTGCCAGCAGCGTCAACGGACTAGCGGGAGGGCCAGGGGAGCTGTTTTTT
TRBV6-5,.,.,TRBJ1-3,14,CASTPKPEGNTIYF,TGTGCCAGCACCCCCAAACCTGAGGGAAACACCATATATTTT
TRBV19,many,TRBD2,TRBJ2-1,16,CASTDNRRGRANEQFF,TGTGCCAGTACCGATAACCGTCGCGGGAGGGCCAATGAGCAGTTCTTC
TRBV15,.,.,TRBJ1-3,15,CATSRDPSSGNTIYF,TGTGCCACCAGCAGAGACCCGAGCTCTGGAAACACCATATATTTT
TRBV7-9,.,.,TRBJ1-1,13,CASSYDGKAEAFF,TGTGCCAGCAGCTATGATGGTAAGGCTGAAGCTTTCTTT
TRBV5-8,.,.,TRBJ2-7,16,CASSLAITGTAYEQYF,TGTGCCAGCAGCTTGGCCATTACTGGGACGGCCTACGAGCAGTACTTC